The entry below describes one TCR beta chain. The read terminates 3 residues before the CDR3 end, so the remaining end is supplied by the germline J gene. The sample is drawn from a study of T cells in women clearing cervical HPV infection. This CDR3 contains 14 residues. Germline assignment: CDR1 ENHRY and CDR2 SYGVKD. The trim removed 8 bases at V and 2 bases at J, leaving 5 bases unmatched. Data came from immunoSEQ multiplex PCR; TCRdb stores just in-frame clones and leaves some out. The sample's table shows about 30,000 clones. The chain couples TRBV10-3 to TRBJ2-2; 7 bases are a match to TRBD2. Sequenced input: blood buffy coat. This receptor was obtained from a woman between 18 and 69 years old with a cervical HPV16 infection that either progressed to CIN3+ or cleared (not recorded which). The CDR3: CAIGLAENTGELFF. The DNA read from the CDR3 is TGTGCCATCGGGCTAGCGGAAAACACCGGGGAG.